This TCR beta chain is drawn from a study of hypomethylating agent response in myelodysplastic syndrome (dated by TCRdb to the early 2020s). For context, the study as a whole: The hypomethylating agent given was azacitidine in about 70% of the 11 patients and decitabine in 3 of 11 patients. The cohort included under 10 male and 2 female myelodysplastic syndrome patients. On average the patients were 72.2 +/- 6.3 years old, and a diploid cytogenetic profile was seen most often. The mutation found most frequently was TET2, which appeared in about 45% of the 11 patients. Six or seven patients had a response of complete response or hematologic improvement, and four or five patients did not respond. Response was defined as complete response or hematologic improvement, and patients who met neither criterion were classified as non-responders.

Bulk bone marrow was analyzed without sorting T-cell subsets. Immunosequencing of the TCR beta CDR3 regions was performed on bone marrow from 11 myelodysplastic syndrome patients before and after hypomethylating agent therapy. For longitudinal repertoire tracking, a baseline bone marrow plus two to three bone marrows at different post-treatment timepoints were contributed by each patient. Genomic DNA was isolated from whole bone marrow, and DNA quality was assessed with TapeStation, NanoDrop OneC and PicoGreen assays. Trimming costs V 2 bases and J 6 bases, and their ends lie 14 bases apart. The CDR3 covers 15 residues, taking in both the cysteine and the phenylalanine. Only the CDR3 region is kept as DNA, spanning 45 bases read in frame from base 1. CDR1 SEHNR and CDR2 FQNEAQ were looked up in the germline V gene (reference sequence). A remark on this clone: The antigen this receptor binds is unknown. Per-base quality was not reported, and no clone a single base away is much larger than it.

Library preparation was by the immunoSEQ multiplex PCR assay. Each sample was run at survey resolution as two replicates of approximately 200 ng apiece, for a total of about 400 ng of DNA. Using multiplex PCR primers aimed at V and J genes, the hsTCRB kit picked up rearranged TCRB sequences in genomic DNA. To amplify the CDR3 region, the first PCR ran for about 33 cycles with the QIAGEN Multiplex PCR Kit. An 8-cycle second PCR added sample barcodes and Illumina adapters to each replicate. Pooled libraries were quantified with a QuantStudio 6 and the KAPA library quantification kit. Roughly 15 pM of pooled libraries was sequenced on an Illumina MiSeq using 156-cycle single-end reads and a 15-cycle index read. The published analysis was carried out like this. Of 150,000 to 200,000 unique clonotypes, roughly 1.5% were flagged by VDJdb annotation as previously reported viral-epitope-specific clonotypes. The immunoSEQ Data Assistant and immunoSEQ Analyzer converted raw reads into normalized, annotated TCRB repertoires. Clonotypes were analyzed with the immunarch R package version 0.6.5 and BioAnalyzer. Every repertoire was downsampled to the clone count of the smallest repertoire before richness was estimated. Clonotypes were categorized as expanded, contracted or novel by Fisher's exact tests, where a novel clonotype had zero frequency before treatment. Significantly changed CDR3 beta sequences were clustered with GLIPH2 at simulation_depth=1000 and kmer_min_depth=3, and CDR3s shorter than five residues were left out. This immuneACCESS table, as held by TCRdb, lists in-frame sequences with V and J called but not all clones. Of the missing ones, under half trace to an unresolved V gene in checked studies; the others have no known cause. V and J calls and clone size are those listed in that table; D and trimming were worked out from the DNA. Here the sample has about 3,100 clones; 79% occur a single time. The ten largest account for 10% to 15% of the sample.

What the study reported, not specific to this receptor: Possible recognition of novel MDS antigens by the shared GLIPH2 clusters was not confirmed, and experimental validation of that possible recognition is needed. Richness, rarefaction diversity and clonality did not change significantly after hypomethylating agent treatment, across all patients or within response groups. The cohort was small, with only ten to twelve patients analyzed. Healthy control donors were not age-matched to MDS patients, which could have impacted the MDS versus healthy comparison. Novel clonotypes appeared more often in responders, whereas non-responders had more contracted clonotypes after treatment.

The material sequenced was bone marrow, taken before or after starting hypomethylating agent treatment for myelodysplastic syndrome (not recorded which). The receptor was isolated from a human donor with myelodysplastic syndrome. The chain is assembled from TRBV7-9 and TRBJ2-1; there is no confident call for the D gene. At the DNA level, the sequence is TGTGCCAGCAGCTTATTTGACCTACCAGGCAATGAGCAGTTCTTC. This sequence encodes CASSLFDLPGNEQFF.